Below are 17 T cell receptor beta chains sequenced from a single sample in a study of CD8 T cells in Susac syndrome. Random hexamers were used to reverse transcribe about 0.5 to 1 ug of RNA. TCRdb itself ran the immunoSEQ multiplex PCR reads through MiXCR, one entry per CDR3 protein. The sample comprises more than 150,000 distinct CDR3 sequences, about 94% of which are singletons, and roughly 0.21% rests with the top ten. Sequenced material: CD8+ T cells from PBMCs. Source of these receptors: a human donor with multiple sclerosis.

This chain connects TRBV12-3 or TRBV12-4 to TRBJ1-1; TRBD1 matches at 11 bases. Unmatched junction bases numbered 0, after V lost 6 bases and J lost 0 bases. CDR3 size: 14 residues. The CDR3 loop reads CASRGQGVNTEAFF. CDR3 in DNA: TGTGCCAGCAGGGGACAGGGGGTGAACACTGAAGCTTTCTTT.

V usage is TRBV4-1 and J usage is TRBJ1-6; D gene ambiguous. With 0 bases removed from V and 7 bases from J, the gap between germline ends came to 7 bases. CDR3 length: 14 residues. In germline, CDR1 is MGHRA, CDR2 YSYEKL. This CDR3 reads CASSQDRRNSPLHF. The CDR3 nucleotides read TGCGCCAGCAGCCAAGACAGGAGGAATTCACCCCTCCACTTT.

The chain employs TRBV5-1 and TRBJ2-2, with 9 bases lining up with TRBD1. Germline CDR1 SGHRS, CDR2 YFSETQ. Trimming took 7 bases from V and 3 from J; bases not matched to a gene: 7. The CDR3 covers 15 residues. The CDR3 spells CASVRTGDYTGELFF. Written as DNA, the CDR3 is TGCGCCAGCGTCCGGACAGGGGACTACACCGGGGAGCTGTTTTTT.

The chain couples TRBV15 to TRBJ2-7; 9 nucleotides match TRBD1. The CDR3 is 16 amino acids. Germline-derived CDR1 and CDR2 are LNHNV and YYDKDF (reference sequence). V was pared by 1 base and J by 2 bases, with 6 bases of the junction left unmatched. The CDR3 coding sequence is TGTGCCACCAGCAGAGCGCCCCGACAGGGGGCCTACGAGCAGTACTTC. This encodes CATSRAPRQGAYEQYF.

J is TRBJ2-7 and V is TRBV4-1; D is unresolved. This CDR3 region has 13 residues. Germline CDR1 MGHRA, CDR2 YSYEKL. Trimming left V 1 base short and J 2 bases short, with 6 bases between. The DNA for the CDR3 is TGCGCCAGCAGCCAAGGCCCTCCCTACGAGCAGTACTTC. Its protein is CASSQGPPYEQYF.

This clonotype was counted a single time. This chain connects TRBV7-9 to TRBJ2-7, with 11 bases aligning to TRBD1. V was clipped by 6 bases and J by 1 base; unmatched bases: 8. CDR3 length equals 16 residues. Germline lookup yields CDR1 SEHNR and CDR2 FQNEAQ (reference sequence). In DNA form, the CDR3 reads TGTGCCAGCAGGGCCGCCGGGACAGGGGGTTCCTACGAGCAGTACTTC. It is translated as CASRAAGTGGSYEQYF.

The chain joins TRBV2 to TRBJ1-6; D call uncertain. This CDR3 region has 14 residues. Between the trimmed V and J ends, which lost 3 bases and 8 bases, there was a span of 11 bases. Germline V gene data show CDR1 as SNHLY and CDR2 as FYNNEI. CDR3 in DNA: TGTGCCAGCAGTGATCCGTCCGACTATTCACCCCTCCACTTT. Translation gives CASSDPSDYSPLHF.

V and J are TRBV20-1 and TRBJ2-5; 15 bases align to TRBD2. This CDR3 spans 18 amino acids. Germline CDR1 DFQATT, CDR2 SNEGSKA (reference sequence). With V trimmed by 5 bases and J by 2 bases, 12 bases remained unmatched. CDR3 sequence: CSALPGLAGGIMQETQYF. The CDR3 region has the DNA TGCAGTGCTCTTCCGGGACTAGCGGGGGGTATCATGCAAGAGACCCAGTACTTC.

The rearrangement uses TRBV12-3 or TRBV12-4 and TRBJ2-7; the match to TRBD2 covers 9 bases. Trimming removed 3 bases from V and 8 bases from J; junction bases left unmatched: 14. This CDR3 contains 16 residues. The CDR3 here is CASSFGSGGLEGKQYF. The CDR3 DNA reads TGTGCCAGCAGTTTCGGTAGCGGGGGCCTGGAAGGGAAGCAGTACTTC.

The chain joins TRBV7-9 to TRBJ2-3; TRBD1 matches 8 bases. The CDR3 has 15 residues. Germline lookup yields CDR1 SEHNR and CDR2 FQNEAQ (reference sequence). Germline trimming cut 1 base from V and 3 bases from J; bases unmatched to any gene: 3. The CDR3 loop is CASSLGQGKTDTQYF. CDR3 in DNA: TGTGCCAGCAGCTTAGGACAGGGGAAGACAGATACGCAGTATTTT.

This sequence joins TRBV4-2 and TRBJ2-7; TRBD1 matches 9 bases. CDR1 LGHNA and CDR2 YNFKEQ come from the germline V gene. The CDR3 has 15 amino acids. V shed 4 bases, J shed 2 bases, and the junction held 6 bases outside the gene matches. This chain's CDR3 is CASSLSGQGTYEQYF. CDR3 bases: TGTGCCAGCAGCCTTTCCGGACAGGGGACCTACGAGCAGTACTTC.

CDR3 residues: CASSRKATHEQYF. Here the CDR3 DNA reads TGTGCCAGCAGTCGAAAGGCGACACACGAGCAGTACTTC. This rearrangement joins TRBV12-3 or TRBV12-4 to TRBJ2-7; D not certain. V gave up 5 bases and J gave up 5 bases, with 13 bases separating them. The CDR3 is 13 residues long.

The chain recombines TRBV20-1 with TRBJ2-3, with 11 bases lining up with TRBD1. The J segment lost 5 bases and the V segment lost 0 bases, leaving 10 bases of the junction unmatched. Germline-derived CDR1 and CDR2 are DFQATT and SNEGSKA (reference sequence). CDR3 length: 17 amino acids. DNA for the CDR3: TGCAGTGCTAGAGATTCTAAGGACAGGGGGCCGGTAGATACGCAGTATTTT. It codes for CSARDSKDRGPVDTQYF.

The table lists this clonotype with a count of one. This chain links TRBV27 with TRBJ2-1; possibly TRBD1 or TRBD2 for D (6 bases each). The DNA matches TRBJ2-7 better at its end, which makes the J call doubtful. The CDR3 runs 13 residues. Germline CDR1 is MNHEY and CDR2 is SMNVEV (reference sequence). The CDR3 sequence is CASSLSVWGAQYF. The CDR3, as DNA: TGTGCCAGCAGTTTATCGGTGTGGGGGGCGCAGTACTTC.

This chain links TRBV7-9 with TRBJ1-2, with a possible D match to TRBD1 (5 bases). The ends were cut back, 2 bases at V and 8 bases at J, with 21 bases in the middle. The CDR3 is made up of 16 amino acids. In germline, CDR1 is SEHNR, CDR2 FQNEAQ (reference sequence). The chain's CDR3 is CASSLTRRDGPGGYTF. As DNA, the CDR3 is TGTGCCAGCAGCTTAACCCGCCGGGACGGTCCCGGGGGCTACACCTTC. Full variable domain (rest looked up from reference TRBV7-9 and TRBJ1-2): DTGVSQNPRHKITKRGQNVTFRCDPISEHNRLYWYRQTLGQGPEFLTYFQNEAQLEKSRLLSDRFSAERPKGSFSTLEIQRTEQGDSAMYLCASSLTRRDGPGGYTFGSGTRLTVV.

This sequence joins TRBV7-2 and TRBJ1-2, with a possible D match to TRBD1 (6 bases). Germline values: CDR1 SGHTA, CDR2 FQGNSA. This CDR3 region has 14 residues. V lost 5 bases, J lost 4 bases, and 14 bases lay in between. In DNA form, the CDR3 reads TGTGCCAGCAGCCTGGGAGCGACAGGCTATGGCTACACCTTC. This encodes CASSLGATGYGYTF. Drawing the rest from reference TRBV7-2 and TRBJ1-2, the complete variable domain is GAGVSQSPSNKVTEKGKDVELRCDPISGHTALYWYRQSLGQGLEFLIYFQGNSAPDKSGLPSDRFSAERTGGSVSTLTIQRTQQEDSAVYLCASSLGATGYGYTFGSGTRLTVV.

The chain employs TRBV7-8 and TRBJ2-5; 8 nucleotides align to TRBD2. This CDR3 region has 14 residues. Trimming took 5 bases from V and 3 from J; bases not matched to a gene: 5. CDR1 and CDR2 from the germline V gene are SGHVS and FQNEAQ. The CDR3 sequence is CASSAAGGEETQYF. The CDR3 bases are TGTGCCAGCAGCGCCGCGGGGGGCGAAGAGACCCAGTACTTC.